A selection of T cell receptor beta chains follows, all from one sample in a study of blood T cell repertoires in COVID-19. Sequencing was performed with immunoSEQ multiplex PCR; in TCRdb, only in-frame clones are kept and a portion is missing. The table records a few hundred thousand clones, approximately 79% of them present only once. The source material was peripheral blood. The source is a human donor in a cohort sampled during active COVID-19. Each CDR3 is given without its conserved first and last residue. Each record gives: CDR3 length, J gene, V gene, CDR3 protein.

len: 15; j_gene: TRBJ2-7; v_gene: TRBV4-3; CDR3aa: ASSQDRAGGSRSEQY
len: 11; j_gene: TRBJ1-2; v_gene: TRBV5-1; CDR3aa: ASSRGTSEGYT
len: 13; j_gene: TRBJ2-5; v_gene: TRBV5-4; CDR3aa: ASSLGTSGGETQY
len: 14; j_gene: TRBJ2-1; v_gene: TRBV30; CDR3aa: AWSGLAGEGYNEQF
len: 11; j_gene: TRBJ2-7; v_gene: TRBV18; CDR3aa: ASSPGSSYEQY
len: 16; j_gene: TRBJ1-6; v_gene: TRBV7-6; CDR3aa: ASSLSGRGSSYNSPLH
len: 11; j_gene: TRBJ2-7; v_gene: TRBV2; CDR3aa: ASSEKRTYEQY
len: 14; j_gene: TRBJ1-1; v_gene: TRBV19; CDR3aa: ASSIPSTAYTEVLF
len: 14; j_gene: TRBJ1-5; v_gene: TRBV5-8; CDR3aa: ASSRRTGSGNQPQH
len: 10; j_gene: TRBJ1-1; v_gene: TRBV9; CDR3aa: ASGGRNTEAF
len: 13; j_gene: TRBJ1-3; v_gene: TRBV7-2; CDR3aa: ASSLSGAAGNTIY
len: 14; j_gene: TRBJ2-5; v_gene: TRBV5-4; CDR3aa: ASSLSLALNGETQY
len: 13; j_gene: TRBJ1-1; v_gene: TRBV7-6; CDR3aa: ASSLAPGLDTEAF
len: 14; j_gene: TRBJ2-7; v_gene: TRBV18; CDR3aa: ASSPNTGQGLREQY
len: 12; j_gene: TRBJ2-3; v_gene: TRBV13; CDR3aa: ASSNDRNTDTQY
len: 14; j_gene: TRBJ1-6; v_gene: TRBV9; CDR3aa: ASSVATGTRDSPLH
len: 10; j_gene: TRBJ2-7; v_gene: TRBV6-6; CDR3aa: ASSSRGDEQY
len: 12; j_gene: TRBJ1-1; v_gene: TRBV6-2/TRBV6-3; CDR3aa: ASSQGLMNTEAF
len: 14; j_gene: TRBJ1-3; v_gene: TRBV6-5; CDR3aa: ASSYTLRGQGNTIY
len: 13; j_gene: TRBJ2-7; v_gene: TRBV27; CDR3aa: ASSLRPSGLYEQY
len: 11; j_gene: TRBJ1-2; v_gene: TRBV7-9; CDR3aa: ASSPGQGEGYT
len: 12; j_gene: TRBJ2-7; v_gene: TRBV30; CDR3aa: AWSVGAGRYEQY
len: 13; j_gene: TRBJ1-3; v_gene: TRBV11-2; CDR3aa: ASSLTGGAGNTIY
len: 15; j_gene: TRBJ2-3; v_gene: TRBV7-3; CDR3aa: ASSPAPRRGSTDTQY
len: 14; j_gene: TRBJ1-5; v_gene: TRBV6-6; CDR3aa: ASSYSGPRNNQPQH
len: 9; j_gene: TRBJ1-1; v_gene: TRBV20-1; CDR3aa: SGYRNTEAF
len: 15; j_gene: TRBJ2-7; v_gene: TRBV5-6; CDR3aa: ASSLAQLAETTYEQY
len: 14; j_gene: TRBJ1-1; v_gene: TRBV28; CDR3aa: ASSLTQGYMNTEAF
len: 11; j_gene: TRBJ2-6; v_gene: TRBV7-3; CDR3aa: ASRGAGANVLT
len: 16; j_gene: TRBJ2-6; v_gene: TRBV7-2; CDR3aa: ASSLALQGPSGANVLT
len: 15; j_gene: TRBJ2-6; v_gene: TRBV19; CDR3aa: ASSRERVSSGANVLT
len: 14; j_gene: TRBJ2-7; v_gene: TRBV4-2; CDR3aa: ASSQDLAHPSYEQY
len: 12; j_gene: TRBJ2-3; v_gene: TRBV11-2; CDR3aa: ASSLDRATDTQY
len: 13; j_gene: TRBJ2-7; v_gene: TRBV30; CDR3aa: AWSVPGTSSYEQY
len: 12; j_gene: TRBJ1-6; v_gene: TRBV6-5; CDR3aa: ASRQSSYNSPLH
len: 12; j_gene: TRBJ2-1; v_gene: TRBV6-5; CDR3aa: ASSYLEKNNEQF
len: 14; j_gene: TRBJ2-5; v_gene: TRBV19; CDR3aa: ASSPSSGRAIKTQY
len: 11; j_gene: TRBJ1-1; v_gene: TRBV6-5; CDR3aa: ASTKGANTEAF
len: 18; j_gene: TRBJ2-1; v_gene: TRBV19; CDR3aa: ASSPRRGTSAPSSYNEQF
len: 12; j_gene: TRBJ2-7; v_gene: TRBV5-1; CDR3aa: ASSLRELSGEQY
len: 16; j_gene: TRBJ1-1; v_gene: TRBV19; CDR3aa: ASSLAGPAVGMNTEAF
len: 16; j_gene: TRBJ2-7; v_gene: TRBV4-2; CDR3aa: ASSPRASGRALHDEQY